Below are 20 T cell receptor beta chains sequenced from a single sample in a study of blood T cell repertoires in COVID-19. Some clones are missing from TCRdb's copy, which holds only in-frame ones; the method was immunoSEQ multiplex PCR. This table has 150,000 to 200,000 clones, about 85% appearing once. Material for sequencing was peripheral blood. The receptors come from a woman between 65 and 79 years old with COVID-19, enrolled during active disease.

This clone appeared a single time. The chain joins TRBV21-1 to TRBJ1-1; the table assigns TRBD1, which was not confirmed against the DNA. TRBV21-1 is shown as a pseudogene. The CDR3 has 15 amino acids. The CDR3, as DNA: TGTGCCAGCAGCACGAGGGGGCGCGAGAACACTGAAGCTTTCTTT. Translated: CASSTRGRENTEAFF.

In this sample, this clone turned up once. The V gene is TRBV18, the J gene TRBJ2-7; TRBD2 matches 13 bases. Trimming cost V 3 bases and J 7 bases; bases outside gene matches: 6. This CDR3 has 15 residues. The germline V gene encodes CDR1 KGHSH and CDR2 LQKENI. CDR3 DNA: TGTGCCAGCTCACCCGGGACTAGCGGGATTGAAGAGCAGTACTTC. This sequence encodes CASSPGTSGIEEQYF.

This clone was counted a single time. The rearrangement joins TRBV30 to TRBJ1-6; 7 nucleotides match TRBD1. This CDR3 contains 13 residues. In germline, CDR1 is GTSNPN, CDR2 SVGIG (reference sequence). After removal of 4 bases from V and 6 bases from J, the junction contained 3 bases not matched to a gene. For the CDR3, the DNA is TGTGCCTGGACAGGGGGTCTTAATTCACCCCTCCACTTT. Translating gives CAWTGGLNSPLHF.

This chain uses TRBV9 with TRBJ2-5; no clear D. Trimming took off 0 bases at V and 7 bases at J, with 13 bases between the two ends. CDR1 is SGDLS and CDR2 is YYNGEE in the germline V gene. The CDR3 runs to 14 residues. As DNA, the CDR3 is TGTGCCAGCAGCGTAGTAACAGTAATGGTGACCCAGTACTTC. It encodes CASSVVTVMVTQYF.

The rearrangement joins TRBV6-1 to TRBJ2-3; TRBD2 matches at 7 bases. Germline loops: CDR1 MNHNS, CDR2 SASEGT. With 1 base clipped from V and 0 bases from J, the junction kept 10 bases outside the gene matches. The CDR3 length is 18 residues. The CDR3 protein is CASSEGGGWGASTDTQYF. In DNA form, the CDR3 reads TGTGCCAGCAGTGAAGGGGGAGGGTGGGGTGCGAGCACAGATACGCAGTATTTT.

The chain couples TRBV28 to TRBJ1-3, with D possibly matching TRBD1 (5 bases). Germline V gene data show CDR1 as MDHEN and CDR2 as SYDVKM. The CDR3 has 17 residues. V gave up 3 bases and J gave up 0 bases, with 15 bases separating them. The CDR3 loop reads CASSFRGEPISGNTIYF. The CDR3 DNA reads as TGTGCCAGCAGTTTCCGGGGGGAACCCATCTCTGGAAACACCATATATTTT.

The chain's CDR3 is CASSRLARRNEQFF. The CDR3 DNA is TGTGCCAGCAGCAGACTAGCAAGGAGGAATGAGCAGTTCTTC. The V gene is TRBV5-6, the J gene TRBJ2-1; 7 bases match TRBD2. The CDR3 loop spans 14 amino acids. With 4 bases clipped from V and 7 bases from J, the junction kept 8 bases outside the gene matches. Germline-derived CDR1 and CDR2 are SGHDT and YYEEEE.

V is TRBV10-1 and J is TRBJ1-5; D is unresolved. The CDR3 consists of 12 residues. V lost 3 bases and J 5 bases, leaving 5 bases between the germline ends. Germline CDR1 WNHNN, CDR2 SYGVQD (reference sequence). The CDR3 loop is CASSDTHQPQHF. DNA of the CDR3: TGCGCCAGCAGTGATACTCATCAGCCCCAGCATTTT.

The table lists this clone with a few counts. This chain connects TRBV5-6 to TRBJ1-3; possible D gene TRBD1, 6 bases. CDR3 length equals 17 residues. Germline V gene lookup returns CDR1 SGHDT and CDR2 YYEEEE. V shed 0 bases and J shed 0 bases, with 13 bases lying between them. The CDR3 region has the DNA TGTGCCAGCAGCTTGGCAGGGACATTCAGCTCTGGAAACACCATATATTTT. Translation: CASSLAGTFSSGNTIYF.

This clone was observed a single time. The V gene is TRBV6-6, the J gene TRBJ1-5, with D perhaps TRBD1 (6 bases). This CDR3 region has 15 residues. Germline CDR1 and CDR2: MNHNY and SVGAGI (reference sequence). The V and J ends lost 5 bases and 4 bases respectively, with 15 bases between them. CDR3 coding DNA: TGTGCCAGCAGTCTCGGGACAACCTATAATCAGCCCCAGCATTTT. It encodes CASSLGTTYNQPQHF.

This clone has more than one count but fewer than ten. The V call is TRBV19, the J call TRBJ1-4; D not certain. This CDR3 has 14 amino acids. Trimming stripped 5 bases from V and 2 bases from J, with 9 bases between. Germline values: CDR1 LNHDA, CDR2 SQIVND (reference sequence). CDR3 protein: CASSLSVTNEKLFF. The DNA of the CDR3 is TGTGCCAGTAGTTTATCGGTTACTAATGAAAAACTGTTTTTT.

The chain links TRBV7-8 to TRBJ2-5; TRBD1 matches at 8 bases. CDR1 SGHVS and CDR2 FQNEAQ come from the germline V gene. After removal of 7 bases from V and 6 bases from J, the junction contained 10 bases not matched to a gene. The CDR3 length is 14 residues. The CDR3 DNA follows: TGTGCCAGCACTCACCCCAGGACAGGGCAGACCCAGTACTTC. Encoded protein: CASTHPRTGQTQYF.

Only one count was recorded for this clone. This rearrangement joins TRBV19 to TRBJ1-1; D uncertain. V lost 3 bases to trimming and J lost 1 base, with 6 bases between them. The CDR3 has 13 amino acids. CDR1 is LNHDA and CDR2 is SQIVND in the germline V gene (reference sequence). The CDR3 region has the DNA TGTGCCAGTAGTATTTCGAGGAACACTGAAGCTTTCTTT. Protein product: CASSISRNTEAFF.

This clone was recorded only once. The rearrangement uses TRBV21-1 and TRBJ1-1; the table calls TRBD1, which could not be checked here. TRBV21-1 is recorded as a pseudogene. The CDR3 length is 14 residues. The CDR3 DNA reads as TGTGCCAGCAGCAAAGGGCAGGGGGGCACTGAAGCTTTCTTT. Residues: CASSKGQGGTEAFF.

The chain has TRBV19 and TRBJ2-5; D gene ambiguous. The CDR3 has 12 amino acids. In germline, CDR1 is LNHDA, CDR2 SQIVND (reference sequence). The V end lost 5 bases, the J end lost 5 bases, and 9 bases lay between the germline ends. DNA of the CDR3: TGTGCCAGTAGTCCCCCCGGGGAGACCCAGTACTTC. It specifies CASSPPGETQYF.

This chain uses TRBV6-1 with TRBJ1-5; maybe TRBD1 (5 bases). The germline CDR1 and CDR2 sequences are MNHNS and SASEGT. The CDR3 is 17 residues long. Trimming shortened V by 0 bases and J by 6 bases, and 18 bases separated the two germline ends. The CDR3 DNA is TGTGCCAGCAGTGAAGCGGGTTTACGGGGGGTCGGTCAGCCCCAGCATTTT. Protein sequence: CASSEAGLRGVGQPQHF.

V gene TRBV5-6 combines with J gene TRBJ1-3; no clear D gene. This CDR3 comprises 16 residues. Looked up from germline, CDR1 is SGHDT and CDR2 is YYEEEE. The ends were cut back, 2 bases at V and 4 bases at J, with 16 bases in the middle. The CDR3 sequence is CASSFGIAGIGNTIYF. The CDR3 region has the DNA TGTGCCAGCAGCTTTGGAATCGCCGGGATAGGAAACACCATATATTTT.

This chain uses TRBV19 with TRBJ2-1, with 8 nucleotides matching TRBD2. V was clipped by 5 bases and J by 7 bases; unmatched bases: 10. CDR3 length: 15 residues. Germline loops: CDR1 LNHDA, CDR2 SQIVND (reference sequence). The CDR3 protein is CASSPGTRVWNEQFF. In nucleotides, the CDR3 is TGTGCCAGTAGTCCCGGGACTAGAGTCTGGAATGAGCAGTTCTTC.

This chain uses TRBV2 with TRBJ1-2; D gene uncertain. V was clipped by 4 bases and J by 6 bases, with 18 bases between them. This CDR3 comprises 15 residues. The germline CDR1 and CDR2 sequences are SNHLY and FYNNEI. CDR3 in amino acids: CASSVITPFWHGYTF. CDR3 coding DNA: TGTGCCAGCAGTGTAATCACGCCGTTTTGGCATGGCTACACCTTC.

V gene TRBV28 combines with J gene TRBJ1-2; 8 bases agree with TRBD1. V dropped 6 bases and J dropped 8; count of bases not matched to a gene: 11. The CDR3 sequence is 14 residues long. The germline gives CDR1 MDHEN, CDR2 SYDVKM. The CDR3 DNA sequence: TGTGCCAGCAGCTACTTGGACAGGGCTCAAGGCTACACCTTC. It translates to CASSYLDRAQGYTF.